This T cell receptor (beta chain) was recorded in a study of early T cells in non-severe SARS-CoV-2 infection. Study-level background: Chains stayed unpaired after sequencing of bulk RNA from unsorted whole blood. Study findings and constraints: VDJdb-based matching was biased toward anti-spike CD8 responses and missed private and CD4 specificities.

This clonotype appeared a few times. No antigen is known for it. Attached unique molecular identifiers marked individual cDNA molecules. TCRdb re-called the 5' RACE reads with MiXCR, one entry per CDR3 protein. In the table there are 50,000 to 60,000 distinct CDR3 sequences, under 9% of which are singletons. Germline CDR1 reads SGDLS; CDR2 reads YYNGEE. The CDR3 covers 15 residues. The V gene lost 0 bases and the J gene lost 2 bases, with 9 bases spanning the gap. The chain is built from TRBV9 and TRBJ1-3, with D tentatively TRBD1 (5 bases). This receptor was identified in an adult who was a healthcare worker with PCR-confirmed SARS-CoV-2 infection or an uninfected control (not recorded which). Here the sequenced sample was whole blood, taken at baseline. In nucleotides, the CDR3 is TGTGCCAGCAGCGTAGGGGGGAACCCTGGAAACACCATATATTTT. It is translated as CASSVGGNPGNTIYF.